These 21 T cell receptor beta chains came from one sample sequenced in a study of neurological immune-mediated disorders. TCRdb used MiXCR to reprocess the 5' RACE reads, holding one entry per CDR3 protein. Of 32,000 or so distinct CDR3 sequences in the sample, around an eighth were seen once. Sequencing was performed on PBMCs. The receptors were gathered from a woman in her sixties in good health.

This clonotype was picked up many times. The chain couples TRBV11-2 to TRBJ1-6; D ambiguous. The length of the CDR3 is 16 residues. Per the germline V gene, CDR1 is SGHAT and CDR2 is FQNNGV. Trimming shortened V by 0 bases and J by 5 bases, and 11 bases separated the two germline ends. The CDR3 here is CASSLDMRIDNSPLHF. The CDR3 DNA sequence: TGTGCCAGCAGCTTAGATATGAGGATTGATAATTCACCCCTCCACTTT. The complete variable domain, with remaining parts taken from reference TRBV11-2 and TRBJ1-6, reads EAGVAQSPRYKIIEKRQSVAFWCNPISGHATLYWYQQILGQGPKLLIQFQNNGVVDDSQLPKDRFSAERLKGVDSTLKIQPAKLEDSAVYLCASSLDMRIDNSPLHFGNGTRLTVT.

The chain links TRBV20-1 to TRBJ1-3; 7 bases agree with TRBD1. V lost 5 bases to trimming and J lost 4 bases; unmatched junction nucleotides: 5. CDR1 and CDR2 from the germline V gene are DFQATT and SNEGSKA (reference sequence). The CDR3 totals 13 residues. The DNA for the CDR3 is TGCAGTGCTTCGACAGGGACAGGAAACACCATATATTTT. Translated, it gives CSASTGTGNTIYF.

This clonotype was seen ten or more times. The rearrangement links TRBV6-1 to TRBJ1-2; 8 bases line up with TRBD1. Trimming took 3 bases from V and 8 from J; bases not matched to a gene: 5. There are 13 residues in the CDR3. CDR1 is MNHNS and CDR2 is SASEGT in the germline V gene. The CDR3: CASSDQGARGYTF. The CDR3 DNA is TGTGCCAGCAGTGATCAGGGGGCGCGAGGCTACACCTTC.

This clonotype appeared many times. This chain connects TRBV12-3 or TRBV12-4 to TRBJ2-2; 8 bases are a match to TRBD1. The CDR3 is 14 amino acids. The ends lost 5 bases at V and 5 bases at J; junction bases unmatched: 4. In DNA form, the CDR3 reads TGTGCCAGCAGTCAGGGGGCCGGTACCGGGGAGCTGTTTTTT. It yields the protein CASSQGAGTGELFF.

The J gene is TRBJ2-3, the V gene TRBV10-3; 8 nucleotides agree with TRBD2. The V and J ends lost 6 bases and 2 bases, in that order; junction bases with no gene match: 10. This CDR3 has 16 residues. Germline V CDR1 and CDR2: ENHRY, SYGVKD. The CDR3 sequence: CAISFSGGGFTDTQYF. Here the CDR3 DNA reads TGTGCCATCAGCTTTTCCGGGGGGGGATTCACAGATACGCAGTATTTT.

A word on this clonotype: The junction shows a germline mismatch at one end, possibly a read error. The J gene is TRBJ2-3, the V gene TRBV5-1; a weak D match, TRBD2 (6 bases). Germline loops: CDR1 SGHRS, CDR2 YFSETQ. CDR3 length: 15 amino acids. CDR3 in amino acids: CASSLVTGGTDTPYF. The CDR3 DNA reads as TGCGCCAGCAGCTTGGTGACCGGGGGAACAGATACGCCGTATTTT.

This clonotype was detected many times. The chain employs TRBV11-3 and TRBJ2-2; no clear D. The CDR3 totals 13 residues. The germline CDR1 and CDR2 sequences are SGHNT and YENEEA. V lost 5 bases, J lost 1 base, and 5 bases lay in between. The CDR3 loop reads CASSPRNTGELFF. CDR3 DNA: TGTGCCAGCAGCCCCCGGAACACCGGGGAGCTGTTTTTT.

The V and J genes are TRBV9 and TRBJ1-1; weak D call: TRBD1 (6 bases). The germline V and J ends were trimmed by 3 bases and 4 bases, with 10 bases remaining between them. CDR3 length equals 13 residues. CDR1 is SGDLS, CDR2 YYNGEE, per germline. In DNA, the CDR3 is TGTGCCAGCAGCGAGGGGGGGGGCACTGAAGCTTTCTTT. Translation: CASSEGGGTEAFF.

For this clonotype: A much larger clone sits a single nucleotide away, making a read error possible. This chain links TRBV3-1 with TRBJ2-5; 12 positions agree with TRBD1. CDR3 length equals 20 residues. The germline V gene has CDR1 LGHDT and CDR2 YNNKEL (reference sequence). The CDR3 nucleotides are TGTGCCAGCAACCAAGTCTCCGGGACAGGGGGCCCATGGAACCAAGAGACCCAGTACTTC. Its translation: CASNQVSGTGGPWNQETQYF.

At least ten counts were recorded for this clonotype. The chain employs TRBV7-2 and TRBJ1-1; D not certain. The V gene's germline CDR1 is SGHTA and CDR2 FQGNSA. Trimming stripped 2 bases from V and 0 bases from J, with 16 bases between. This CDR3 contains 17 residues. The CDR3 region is CASSLRIAEGMNTEAFF. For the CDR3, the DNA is TGTGCCAGCAGCTTAAGAATAGCGGAAGGGATGAACACTGAAGCTTTCTTT.

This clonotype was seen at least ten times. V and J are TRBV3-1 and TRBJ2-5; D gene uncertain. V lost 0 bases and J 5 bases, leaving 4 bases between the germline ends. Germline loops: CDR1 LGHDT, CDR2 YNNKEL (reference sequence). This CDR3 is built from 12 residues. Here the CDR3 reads CASSQDTETQYF. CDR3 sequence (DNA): TGTGCCAGCAGCCAAGATACGGAGACCCAGTACTTC.

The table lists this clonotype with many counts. The CDR3 region has the DNA TGTGCCAGCAGTAGCGCGGGTGGCTACGAGCAGTACTTC. Translated, it gives CASSSAGGYEQYF. The V and J genes are TRBV6-6 and TRBJ2-7; tentatively, D is TRBD2 (5 bases). CDR1 is MNHNY and CDR2 is SVGAGI in the germline V gene (reference sequence). V dropped 5 bases and J dropped 3 bases, with 11 bases sitting between them. The CDR3 has 13 amino acids.

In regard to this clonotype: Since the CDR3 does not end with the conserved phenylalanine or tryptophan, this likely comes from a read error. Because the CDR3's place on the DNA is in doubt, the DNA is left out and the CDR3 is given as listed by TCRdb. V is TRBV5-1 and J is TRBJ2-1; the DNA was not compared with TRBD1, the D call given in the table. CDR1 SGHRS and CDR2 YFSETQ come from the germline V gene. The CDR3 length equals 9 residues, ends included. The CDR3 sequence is CASSLEVYR.

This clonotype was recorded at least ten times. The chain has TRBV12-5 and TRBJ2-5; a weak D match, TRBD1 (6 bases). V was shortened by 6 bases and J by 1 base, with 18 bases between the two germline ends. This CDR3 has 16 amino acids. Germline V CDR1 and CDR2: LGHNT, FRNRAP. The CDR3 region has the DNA TGTGCTAGTGGCCCTCCCCCGAGCAGGGGCCAAGAGACCCAGTACTTC. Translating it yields CASGPPPSRGQETQYF.

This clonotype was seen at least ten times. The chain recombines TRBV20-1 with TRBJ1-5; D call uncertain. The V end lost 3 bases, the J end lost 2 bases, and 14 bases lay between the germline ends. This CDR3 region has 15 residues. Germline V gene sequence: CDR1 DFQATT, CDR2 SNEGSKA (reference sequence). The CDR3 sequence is CSARVNFPGNQPQHF. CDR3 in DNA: TGCAGTGCTAGGGTCAATTTTCCAGGCAATCAGCCCCAGCATTTT.

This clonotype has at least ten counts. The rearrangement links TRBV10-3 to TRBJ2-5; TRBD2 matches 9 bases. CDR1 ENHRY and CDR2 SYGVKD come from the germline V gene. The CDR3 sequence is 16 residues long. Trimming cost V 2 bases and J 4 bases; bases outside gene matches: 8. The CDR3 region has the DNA TGTGCCATCAGTGAGAGTGGCGGGGGGGCAGGAGAGACCCAGTACTTC. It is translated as CAISESGGGAGETQYF.

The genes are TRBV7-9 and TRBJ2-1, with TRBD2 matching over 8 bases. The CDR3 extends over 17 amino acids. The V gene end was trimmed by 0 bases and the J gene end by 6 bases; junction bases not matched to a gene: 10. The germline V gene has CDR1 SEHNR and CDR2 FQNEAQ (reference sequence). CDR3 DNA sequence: TGTGCCAGCAGCTTAGCGAGGACCCAGCGGGGGAGCAATGAGCAGTTCTTC. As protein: CASSLARTQRGSNEQFF.

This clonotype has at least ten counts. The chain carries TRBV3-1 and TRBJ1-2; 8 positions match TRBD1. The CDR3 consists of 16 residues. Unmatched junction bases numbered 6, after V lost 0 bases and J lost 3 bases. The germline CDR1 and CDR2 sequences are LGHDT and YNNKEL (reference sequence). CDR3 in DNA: TGTGCCAGCAGCCAAGATCTGAGCAGGGGGCACTATGGCTACACCTTC. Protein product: CASSQDLSRGHYGYTF. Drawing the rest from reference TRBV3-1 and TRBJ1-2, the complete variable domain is DTAVSQTPKYLVTQMGNDKSIKCEQNLGHDTMYWYKQDSKKFLKIMFSYNNKELIINETVPNRFSPKSPDKAHLNLHINSLELGDSAVYFCASSQDLSRGHYGYTFGSGTRLTVV.

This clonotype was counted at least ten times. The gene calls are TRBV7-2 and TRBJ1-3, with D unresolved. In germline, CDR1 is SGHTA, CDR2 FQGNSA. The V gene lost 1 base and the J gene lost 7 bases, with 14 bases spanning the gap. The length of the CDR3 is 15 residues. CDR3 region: CASSLDLVPKNTIYF. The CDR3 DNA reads TGTGCCAGCAGCTTAGACCTTGTTCCTAAGAACACCATATATTTT. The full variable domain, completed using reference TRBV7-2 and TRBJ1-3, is GAGVSQSPSNKVTEKGKDVELRCDPISGHTALYWYRQSLGQGLEFLIYFQGNSAPDKSGLPSDRFSAERTGGSVSTLTIQRTQQEDSAVYLCASSLDLVPKNTIYFGEGSWLTVV.

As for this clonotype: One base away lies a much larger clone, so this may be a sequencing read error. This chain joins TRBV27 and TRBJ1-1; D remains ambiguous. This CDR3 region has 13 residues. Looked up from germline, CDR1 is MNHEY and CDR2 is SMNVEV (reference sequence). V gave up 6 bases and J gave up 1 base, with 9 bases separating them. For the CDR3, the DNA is TGTGCCAGCAGGATGGGGTGGAACACTGAAGCTTTCTTT. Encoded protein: CASRMGWNTEAFF.

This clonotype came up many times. CDR3 residues: CASSLGYSGANVLTF. In DNA, the CDR3 is TGTGCCAGCAGTCTCGGCTACTCTGGGGCCAACGTCCTGACTTTC. The rearrangement uses TRBV12-3 or TRBV12-4 and TRBJ2-6; D unclear. The CDR3 contains 15 residues. Trimming took 5 bases from V and 0 from J, leaving 8 bases between them.